Shown below are 10 T cell receptor beta chains from a single sample sequenced in a study of cytomegalovirus exposure and HLA in healthy donors. Assay: immunoSEQ multiplex PCR; the TCRdb copy retains only in-frame clones and omits some. The sample yields 150,000 to 200,000 clones, about 86% seen once. Sequencing was done on a sample of PBMCs. The source of these receptors is a woman aged 25 to 39 in good health and CMV-seronegative.

The gene calls are TRBV10-3 and TRBJ1-2; perhaps TRBD1 as D (5 bases). The CDR3 runs to 13 residues. Germline values: CDR1 ENHRY, CDR2 SYGVKD. The V end was cut by 6 bases, the J end by 2 bases, with 10 bases between. The CDR3: CAIRSGGNYGYTF. CDR3 coding DNA: TGTGCCATCAGGAGCGGGGGAAACTATGGCTACACCTTC.

The rearrangement uses TRBV5-4 and TRBJ2-7, with D possibly TRBD1 on 6 matching bases. Germline lookup yields CDR1 SGHNT and CDR2 YYREEE (reference sequence). The CDR3 contains 15 residues. Trimming cost V 7 bases and J 2 bases, with 19 bases left between them. DNA for the CDR3: TGTGCCAGCCCCAGTACAGGGTTTGGCCCCTACGAGCAGTACTTC. Amino acids: CASPSTGFGPYEQYF. Full variable domain (remainder filled in from reference TRBV5-4 and TRBJ2-7): ETGVTQSPTHLIKTRGQQVTLRCSSQSGHNTVSWYQQALGQGPQFIFQYYREEENGRGNFPPRFSGLQFPNYSSELNVNALELDDSALYLCASPSTGFGPYEQYFGPGTRLTVT.

The chain links TRBV29-1 to TRBJ1-1; the D gene is possibly TRBD1 (5 bases). CDR3 length: 14 amino acids. The ends were cut back, 5 bases at V and 2 bases at J, with 15 bases in the middle. Germline V gives CDR1 SQVTM, CDR2 ANQGSEA. CDR3 in DNA: TGCAGCGTTATCCGGGTGGGGGGTAACACTGAAGCTTTCTTT. Its protein product is CSVIRVGGNTEAFF.

This chain connects TRBV5-4 to TRBJ2-5; 7 nucleotides agree with TRBD2. The CDR3 is made up of 13 amino acids. Germline CDR1 SGHNT, CDR2 YYREEE (reference sequence). V lost 6 bases, J lost 5 bases, and 7 bases stayed unmatched. In DNA form, the CDR3 reads TGTGCCAGCACCAGCCGGGGAGGGGAGACCCAGTACTTC. Its protein is CASTSRGGETQYF.

This chain connects TRBV6-6 to TRBJ2-7, with 7 positions matching TRBD1. The CDR3 contains 13 residues. CDR1 is MNHNY, CDR2 SVGAGI, per germline (reference sequence). The J segment lost 1 base and the V segment lost 5 bases, leaving 2 bases of the junction unmatched. The CDR3 bases are TGTGCCAGCAGTCCGACAGGGTCCTACGAGCAGTACTTC. Translating gives CASSPTGSYEQYF.

This chain uses TRBV18 with TRBJ1-1; TRBD1 aligns across 7 bases. V lost 3 bases to trimming and J lost 3 bases; unmatched junction nucleotides: 1. The CDR3 consists of 13 residues. In germline, CDR1 is KGHSH, CDR2 LQKENI. CDR3: CASSPDRDTEAFF. For the CDR3, the DNA is TGTGCCAGCTCACCTGACAGGGACACTGAAGCTTTCTTT. Using reference TRBV18 and TRBJ1-1 for the parts outside the CDR3, the full variable domain is NAGVMQNPRHLVRRRGQEARLRCSPMKGHSHVYWYRQLPEEGLKFMVYLQKENIIDESGMPKERFSAEFPKEGPSILRIQQVVRGDSAAYFCASSPDRDTEAFFGQGTRLTVV.

The chain employs TRBV5-6 and TRBJ1-2, with TRBD1 matching 7 bases. Germline lookup yields CDR1 SGHDT and CDR2 YYEEEE. V lost 2 bases to trimming and J lost 7 bases; unmatched junction nucleotides: 11. The CDR3 contains 15 residues. CDR3 in amino acids: CASSFGQAPSGGYTF. CDR3 bases: TGTGCCAGCAGCTTCGGACAGGCTCCTTCGGGTGGCTACACCTTC. The variable domain in full, with the rest retrieved from reference TRBV5-6 and TRBJ1-2, is DAGVTQSPTHLIKTRGQQVTLRCSPKSGHDTVSWYQQALGQGPQFIFQYYEEEERQRGNFPDRFSGHQFPNYSSELNVNALLLGDSALYLCASSFGQAPSGGYTFGSGTRLTVV.

CDR3 residues: CASSDRGLENQPQHF. CDR3 in DNA: TGTGCCAGCAGCGACAGGGGGCTAGAGAATCAGCCCCAGCATTTT. The V call is TRBV6-6, the J call TRBJ1-5; 10 nucleotides match TRBD1. The CDR3 loop spans 15 amino acids. Germline V gene sequence: CDR1 MNHNY, CDR2 SVGAGI (reference sequence). Unmatched junction bases numbered 6, after V lost 6 bases and J lost 4 bases.

This clone showed up just once. The CDR3 nucleotides are TGTGCCAGTATTCCCACCGGGACAGGGATCAATCAGCCCCAGCATTTT. Translated, it gives CASIPTGTGINQPQHF. The chain is built from TRBV19 and TRBJ1-5, with 9 bases that match TRBD1. This CDR3 has 16 residues. The V gene end was trimmed by 7 bases and the J gene end by 3 bases; junction bases not matched to a gene: 10. In germline, CDR1 is LNHDA, CDR2 SQIVND (reference sequence).

This clone has only a few counts. The rearrangement uses TRBV13 and TRBJ1-1; D is unresolved. The CDR3 is made up of 13 amino acids. The V gene's germline CDR1 is PRHDT and CDR2 FYEKMQ (reference sequence). The ends were cut back, 7 bases at V and 0 bases at J, with 9 bases in the middle. Written as DNA, the CDR3 is TGTGCCAGCAACCACGGGATGAACACTGAAGCTTTCTTT. This sequence encodes CASNHGMNTEAFF.